This T cell receptor beta chain was recovered during a study of OX40 agonist ivuxolimab in advanced cancers. Background on the study: The patients received ivuxolimab by intravenous route every 2 weeks at 0.01 to 10 mg/kg. Dose-escalation cases comprised hepatocellular carcinoma, melanoma, renal cell or head and neck cancer. The study's findings and limits: Expanded clones tended on average to be more numerous among CD8+ T cells than CD4+. Some of the nonresponding patients also showed low levels of normalized T-cell clonal expansion.

This CDR3 is 15 amino acids long. After removal of 3 bases from V and 3 bases from J, the junction contained 7 bases not matched to a gene. CDR1 is LGHNT, CDR2 FRNRAP, per germline. About this clone itself: Antigen specificity is unknown.

Clones were read by immunoSEQ multiplex PCR, and TCRdb kept only the in-frame ones, dropping some. This table has just over 60,000 clones, 80% to 95% appearing once. This chain connects TRBV12-5 to TRBJ2-7, with TRBD1 matching 8 bases. The receptor's source is an adult with an advanced solid tumor such as melanoma, head and neck, liver or kidney cancer. This specimen was CD4+ or CD8+ T cells sorted from blood, taken in a trial of the OX40 agonist ivuxolimab. CDR3 protein: CASGLGTGLSYEQYF. The CDR3 DNA follows: TGTGCTAGTGGTTTAGGGACAGGCCTAAGCTACGAGCAGTACTTC.